This T cell receptor (beta chain) was recovered during a study of radiotherapy plus CTLA-4 blockade in lung cancer. General study results and limits: Once radiotherapy plus ipilimumab had been given, TCR clones derived from tumor expanded in blood.

Details on this clone: Its antigen is currently unknown. Other nucleotide sequences from this sample produce the same CDR3.

The CDR3 length is 15 residues. CDR1 is MNHNS and CDR2 is SASEGT in the germline V gene. The V and J ends lost 1 base and 4 bases respectively, with 11 bases between them. Assay used: immunoSEQ multiplex PCR; TCRdb lists only in-frame clones, some missing. Found here are over 70,000 clones, more than 75% of them singletons; the top ten hold about 2%. The chain couples TRBV6-1 to TRBJ1-5, with D unresolved. The specimen comprised peripheral blood, sampled from a patient treated with radiotherapy plus ipilimumab. The receptor comes from a human donor with non-small cell lung cancer who had a partial response to radiotherapy plus ipilimumab. CDR3 sequence reads: CASSEGSSSNQPQHF. The DNA of the CDR3 is TGTGCCAGCAGTGAAGGGAGTAGCTCGAATCAGCCCCAGCATTTT.